This is a list of T cell receptor beta chains from one sample in a study of early T cells in non-severe SARS-CoV-2 infection. TCRdb reanalysed the 5' RACE reads using MiXCR and keeps one entry per CDR3 protein. The sample includes 65,000 to 75,000 distinct CDR3 sequences, 11% of them seen just once. The sample comprised whole blood. These receptors came from an adult who was a healthcare worker with PCR-confirmed SARS-CoV-2 infection or an uninfected control (not recorded which). Both conserved end residues are part of each CDR3. A D gene is named only where the DNA matches it firmly. For some rows the clone size is stated as once, few or many, or as a class when expanded; others skip it.

>.|many|TRBV5-4|TRBJ2-4
CASSLQGLAKNIQYF
TGTGCCAGCAGCTTGCAGGGACTAGCCAAAAACATTCAGTACTTC
>.|.|TRBV7-9|TRBJ2-3
CASGIQVGRDTQYF
TGCGCCAGCGGTATACAAGTCGGGAGAGATACGCAGTATTTT
>TRBD2|.|TRBV3-1|TRBJ2-3
CASSRGSPTDTQYF
TGTGCCAGCAGCCGCGGGAGTCCCACAGATACGCAGTATTTT
>.|few|TRBV9|TRBJ2-1
CASSFRQGGTNEQFF
TGTGCCAGCAGCTTTCGACAGGGAGGAACAAATGAGCAGTTCTTC
>TRBD1|.|TRBV6-1|TRBJ1-4
CASSSGQINEKLFF
TGTGCCAGCAGTTCGGGACAGATCAATGAAAAACTGTTTTTT
>.|many|TRBV6-1|TRBJ2-7
CASTRPSGEQYF
TGTGCCAGCACTCGACCTTCCGGCGAGCAGTACTTC
>TRBD2|many|TRBV11-2|TRBJ2-6
CASSPGEGRNGANVLTF
TGTGCCAGCAGCCCTGGGGAGGGCCGGAATGGGGCCAACGTCCTGACTTTC
>.|few|TRBV5-1|TRBJ2-3
CASSLSTGGTQYF
TGCGCCAGCAGCTTGTCTACGGGCGGTACGCAGTATTTT
>TRBD1|many|TRBV19|TRBJ1-5
CASTQDRGRSNQPQHF
TGTGCCAGTACTCAGGACAGGGGGCGAAGCAATCAGCCCCAGCATTTT
>.|many|TRBV7-2|TRBJ2-6
CASSLGLSGANVLTF
TGTGCCAGCAGCTTAGGTCTCTCTGGGGCCAACGTCCTGACTTTC
>.|.|TRBV20-1|TRBJ2-1
CSASARYSYMNEQFF
TGCAGTGCTAGCGCGAGGTACTCCTACATGAATGAGCAGTTCTTC
>TRBD1|.|TRBV12-3/TRBV12-4|TRBJ2-7
CASSQTGGRRNEQYF
TGTGCCAGCAGTCAGACAGGGGGAAGGAGGAACGAGCAGTACTTC
>TRBD1|few|TRBV6-6|TRBJ1-4
CASNRQGRNEKLFF
TGTGCCAGCAATAGACAGGGGAGAAATGAAAAACTGTTTTTT
>TRBD1|few|TRBV29-1|TRBJ2-7
CSVEAQDRGYYEQYF
TGCAGCGTTGAAGCGCAGGACAGGGGTTACTACGAGCAGTACTTC
>TRBD1|many|TRBV6-6|TRBJ1-5
CASSYSGDRGEFF
TGTGCCAGCAGTTACTCTGGGGACAGGGGCGAATTTTTT
>.|.|TRBV29-1|TRBJ2-1
CSVSMGPPYNEQFF
TGCAGCGTTAGTATGGGGCCACCCTACAATGAGCAGTTCTTC
>.|.|TRBV7-9|TRBJ1-3
CASSLDFSSENTIYF
TGTGCCAGCAGCTTGGACTTCAGCTCTGAAAACACCATATATTTT
>.|few|TRBV6-4|TRBJ1-2
CARRAVAADGYTF
TGTGCCAGGAGGGCGGTGGCCGCCGATGGCTACACCTTC
>.|.|TRBV4-1|TRBJ1-1
CASSQGQGIGEAFF
TGCGCCAGCAGCCAAGGGCAGGGTATTGGGGAAGCTTTCTTT
>.|many|TRBV2|TRBJ2-4
CASGGSRTQTLAKNIQYF
TGTGCCAGTGGGGGGAGCAGAACACAAACCCTAGCCAAAAACATTCAGTACTTC
>.|many|TRBV11-1|TRBJ2-1
CASSSSGHNEQFF
TGTGCCAGCAGCTCCAGCGGACACAATGAGCAGTTCTTC
>.|few|TRBV9|TRBJ2-7
CASSPPGTATYEQYF
TGTGCCAGCAGCCCCCCCGGGACTGCGACCTACGAGCAGTACTTC
>.|many|TRBV5-1|TRBJ1-3
CASSPGGAGNTIYF
TGCGCCAGCTCCCCCGGGGGGGCTGGAAACACCATATATTTT
>TRBD1|few|TRBV30|TRBJ1-6
CAWTGTVNSPLHF
TGTGCCTGGACCGGGACAGTTAATTCACCCCTCCACTTT
>TRBD2|many|TRBV30|TRBJ2-3
CAWSRGVSTDTQYF
TGTGCCTGGAGTCGGGGGGTCAGCACAGATACGCAGTATTTT
>.|.|TRBV7-3|TRBJ2-1
CASSFGSGPYNEQFF
TGTGCCAGCAGCTTCGGGAGCGGGCCCTACAATGAGCAGTTCTTC
>.|few|TRBV12-5|TRBJ2-5
CASGPPAGTRETQYF
TGTGCTAGTGGTCCACCCGCCGGGACAAGGGAGACCCAGTACTTC
>TRBD1|many|TRBV29-1|TRBJ1-5
CSVARPGQGNNSCNQPQHF
TGCAGCGTTGCAAGGCCCGGACAGGGTAACAACAGTTGCAATCAGCCCCAGCATTTT
>.|.|TRBV3-1|TRBJ1-4
CASSQGPAAAF
TGTGCCAGCAGCCAGGGGCCAGCAGCGGCATTT
>.|many|TRBV7-6|TRBJ2-5
CASSLRDYQETQYF
TGTGCCAGCAGCTTACGGGACTACCAAGAGACCCAGTACTTC
>.|many|TRBV6-2/TRBV6-3|TRBJ2-5
CASTEGVADQETQYF
TGTGCCAGCACCGAAGGAGTGGCGGACCAAGAGACCCAGTACTTC
>.|many|TRBV5-1|TRBJ1-1
CASSLSRPTDTEAFF
TGCGCCAGCAGCTTGAGTCGGCCTACGGACACTGAAGCTTTCTTT
>TRBD2|.|TRBV4-1|TRBJ2-7
CASSQDLGSGRTDKEYEQYF
TGCGCCAGCAGCCAAGATCTTGGTAGCGGGAGGACGGATAAGGAGTACGAGCAGTACTTC